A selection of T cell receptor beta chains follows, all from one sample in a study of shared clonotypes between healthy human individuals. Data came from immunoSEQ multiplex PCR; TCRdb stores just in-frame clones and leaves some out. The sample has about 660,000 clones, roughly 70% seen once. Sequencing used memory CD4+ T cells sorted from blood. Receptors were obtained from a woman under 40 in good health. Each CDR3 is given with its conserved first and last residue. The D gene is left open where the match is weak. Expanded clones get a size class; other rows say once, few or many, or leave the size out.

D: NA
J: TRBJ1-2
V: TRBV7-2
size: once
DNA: TGTGCCAGCAGCCCGGGACAACAGGATGGCTACACCTTC
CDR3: CASSPGQQDGYTF

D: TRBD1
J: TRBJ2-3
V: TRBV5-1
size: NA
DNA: TGCGCCAGCAGCGTCGGACAGGGGGCCGGCACAGATACGCAGTATTTT
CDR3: CASSVGQGAGTDTQYF

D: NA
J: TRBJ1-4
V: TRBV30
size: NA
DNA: TGTGCCTGTGACAGTAATGAAAAACTGTTTTTT
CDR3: CACDSNEKLFF

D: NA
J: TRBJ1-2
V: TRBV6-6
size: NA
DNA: TGTGCCAGCAGATCCATTACAGGGACTAACTATGGCTACACCTTC
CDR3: CASRSITGTNYGYTF

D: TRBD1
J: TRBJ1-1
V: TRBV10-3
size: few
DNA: TGTGCCATCCGGGACAGGGTCAATAATGTCCCTGAAGCTTTCTTT
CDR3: CAIRDRVNNVPEAFF

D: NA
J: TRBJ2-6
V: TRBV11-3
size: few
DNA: TGTGCCAGCAGCTTAGGGACAACTGGGGCCAACGTCCTGACTTTC
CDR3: CASSLGTTGANVLTF

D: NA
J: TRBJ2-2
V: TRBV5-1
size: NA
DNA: TGCGCCAGCAGCTTGATCCCCAGTCAACACACCGGGGAGCTGTTTTTT
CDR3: CASSLIPSQHTGELFF

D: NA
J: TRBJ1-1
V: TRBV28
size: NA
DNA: TGTGCCAGCAAAATATTTGCGGGAGGGGGCACTGAAGCTTTCTTT
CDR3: CASKIFAGGGTEAFF

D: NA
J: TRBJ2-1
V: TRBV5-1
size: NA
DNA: TGCGCCAGCAGCTTGCCAACGGTAGGTCCGATTGACAATGAGCAGTTCTTC
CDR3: CASSLPTVGPIDNEQFF

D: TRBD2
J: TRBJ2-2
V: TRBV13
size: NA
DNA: TGTGCCAGCAGCTTAGACCCCATTCTAGCGGGGGGGACCGGGGAGCTGTTTTTT
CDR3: CASSLDPILAGGTGELFF

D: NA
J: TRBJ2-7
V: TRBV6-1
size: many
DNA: TGTGCCAGCAGTGAAACGACAGTAAGAACCTACGAGCAGTACTTC
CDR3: CASSETTVRTYEQYF

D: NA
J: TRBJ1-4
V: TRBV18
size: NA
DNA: TGTGCCAGCTCACCAATTGATTCGCCTAATGAAAAACTGTTTTTT
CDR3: CASSPIDSPNEKLFF

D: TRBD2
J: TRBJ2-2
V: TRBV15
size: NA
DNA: TGTGCCACCACGAGACTAGCGGGAGGGCCGGGCACCGGGGAGCTGTTTTTT
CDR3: CATTRLAGGPGTGELFF

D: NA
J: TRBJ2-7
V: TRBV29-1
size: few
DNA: TGCAGCGTTGAGGGGGCCGCGGGACAATTCTACGAGCAGTACTTC
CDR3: CSVEGAAGQFYEQYF

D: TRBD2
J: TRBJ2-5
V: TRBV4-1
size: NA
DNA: TGCGCCAGCAGCCTCCTGGGCAGGGAGGGGGAGACCCAGTACTTC
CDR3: CASSLLGREGETQYF

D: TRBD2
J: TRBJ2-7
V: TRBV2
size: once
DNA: TGTGCCAGCAGTGTCCTAGCGGGAAACGTCGAGCAGTACTTC
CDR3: CASSVLAGNVEQYF

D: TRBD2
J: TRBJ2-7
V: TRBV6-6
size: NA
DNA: TGTGCCAGCAGGGGGACTAGCGGGAGTGGCCAGGTTGAGCAGTACTTC
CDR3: CASRGTSGSGQVEQYF

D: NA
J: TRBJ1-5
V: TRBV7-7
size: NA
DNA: TGTGCCAGCAGCTTAGACAGAAATCAGCCCCAGCATTTT
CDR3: CASSLDRNQPQHF

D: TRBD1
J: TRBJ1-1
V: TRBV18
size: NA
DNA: TGTGCCAGCTCACCAAGATCTCCCGGGACAGGGGCCTACACTGAAGCTTTCTTT
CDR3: CASSPRSPGTGAYTEAFF

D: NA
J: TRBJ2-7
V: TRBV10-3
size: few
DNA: TGTGCCATCAGTGATCGTCAGGGAGGTCACGAGCAGTACTTC
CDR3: CAISDRQGGHEQYF

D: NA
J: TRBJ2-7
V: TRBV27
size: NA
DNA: TGTGCCAGCAGTCCCGGACATGACCCCTACGAGCAGTACTTC
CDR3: CASSPGHDPYEQYF

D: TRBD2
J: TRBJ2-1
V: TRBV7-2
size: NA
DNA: TGTGCCAGCAGCTTACGACTAGCGGGAGGAGACAATGAGCAGTTCTTC
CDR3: CASSLRLAGGDNEQFF

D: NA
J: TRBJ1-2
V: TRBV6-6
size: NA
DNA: TGTGCCAGCAGTTACTCGAAATTTAAGGGAGATGGCTACACCTTC
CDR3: CASSYSKFKGDGYTF

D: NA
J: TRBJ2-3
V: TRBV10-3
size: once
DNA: TGTGCCATCACGTCGGAGTATACAGATACGCAGTATTTT
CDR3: CAITSEYTDTQYF

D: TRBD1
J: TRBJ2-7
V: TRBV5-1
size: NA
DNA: TGCGCCAGCAGTTCTATACCCGGGACAGGGGACGAGCAGTACTTC
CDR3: CASSSIPGTGDEQYF

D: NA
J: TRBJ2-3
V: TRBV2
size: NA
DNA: TGTGCCAGCGCCGCACCCACTGGCACAGATACGCAGTATTTT
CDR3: CASAAPTGTDTQYF

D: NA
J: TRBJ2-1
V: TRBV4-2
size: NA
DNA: TGTGCCAGCAGCCAAGATCGGGGCAGAATTACTGAGCAGTTCTTC
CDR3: CASSQDRGRITEQFF

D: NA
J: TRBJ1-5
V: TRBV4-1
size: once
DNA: TGCGCCAGCAGCCAAGAAGGGGGCAATCAGCCCCAGCATTTT
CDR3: CASSQEGGNQPQHF

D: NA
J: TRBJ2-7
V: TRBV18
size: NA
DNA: TGTGCCAGCTCATCGGGCGTAACTCCACAGCAGTACTTC
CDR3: CASSSGVTPQQYF

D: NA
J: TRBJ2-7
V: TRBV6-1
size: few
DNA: TGTGCCAGCAGTGAAACCGACGGTCCCTACGAGCAGTACTTC
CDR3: CASSETDGPYEQYF

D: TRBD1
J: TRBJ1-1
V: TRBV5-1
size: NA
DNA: TGCGCCAGCAAGACGGACAGGGTGACTGAAGCTTTCTTT
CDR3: CASKTDRVTEAFF

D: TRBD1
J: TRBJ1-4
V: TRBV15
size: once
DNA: TGTGCCACCAGCAGAGACATTGTTGGGACAGGTCTTGAAAAACTGTTTTTT
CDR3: CATSRDIVGTGLEKLFF

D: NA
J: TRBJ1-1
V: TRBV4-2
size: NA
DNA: TGTGCCAGCAGCGTGCCGGGACAAAGAAACACTGAAGCTTTCTTT
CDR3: CASSVPGQRNTEAFF

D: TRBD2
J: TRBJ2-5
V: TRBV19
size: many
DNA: TGTGCCAGTAGTCCCCTACGGGCAGCGGGAGGGTATGGGACCCAGTACTTC
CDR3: CASSPLRAAGGYGTQYF

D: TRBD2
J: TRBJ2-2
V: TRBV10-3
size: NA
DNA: TGTGCCATCAGTGAGGCTAGCGGTACCGGGGAGCTGTTTTTT
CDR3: CAISEASGTGELFF

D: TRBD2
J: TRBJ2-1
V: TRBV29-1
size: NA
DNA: TGCAGCGTTGTGACTAGCGGGAGAAGTAACAATGAGCAGTTCTTC
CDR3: CSVVTSGRSNNEQFF

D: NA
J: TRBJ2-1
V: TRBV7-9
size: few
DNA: TGTGCCAGCAGCTCTTCGATTCAGTTCTTC
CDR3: CASSSSIQFF

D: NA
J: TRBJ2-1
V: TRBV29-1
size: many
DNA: TGCAGCGCTAAGAGTTCGGGGAGGTCTTTTAATGAGCAGTTCTTC
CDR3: CSAKSSGRSFNEQFF

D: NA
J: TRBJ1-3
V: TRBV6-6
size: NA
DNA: TGTGCCAGCAGTTACGACAGGCCGGAAGCTGGAAACACCATATATTTT
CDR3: CASSYDRPEAGNTIYF

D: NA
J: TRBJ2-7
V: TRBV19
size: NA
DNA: TGTGCCAGTAGTATCGATAGGCGGGACCTCTACGAGCAGTACTTC
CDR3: CASSIDRRDLYEQYF

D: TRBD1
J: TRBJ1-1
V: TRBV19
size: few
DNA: TGTGCCAGTAGTATTCCCCTGGCAGGGGGGACTGAAGCTTTCTTT
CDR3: CASSIPLAGGTEAFF

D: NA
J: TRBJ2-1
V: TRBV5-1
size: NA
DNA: TGCGCCAGCAGCGCCTTAAAGGAGTCCAGGCGAAGCTCCTACAATGAGCAGTTCTTC
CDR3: CASSALKESRRSSYNEQFF

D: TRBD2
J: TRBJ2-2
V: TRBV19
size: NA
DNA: TGTGCCAGTACTAGCGGGAGGGGTCCCGGGGAGCTGTTTTTT
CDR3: CASTSGRGPGELFF

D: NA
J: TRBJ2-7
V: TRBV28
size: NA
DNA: TGTGCCAGCAGTCATCAGACGACCTCCTACGAGCAGTACTTC
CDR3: CASSHQTTSYEQYF

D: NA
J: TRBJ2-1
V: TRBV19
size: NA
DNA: TGTGCCAGTAGTACCTGGGACCCCTTTCGCAATGAGCAGTTCTTC
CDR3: CASSTWDPFRNEQFF

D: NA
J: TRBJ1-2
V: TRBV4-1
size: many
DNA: TGCGCCAGCAGCCAAGATCGGGGCAGCGTGGGAGGCTACACCTTC
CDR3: CASSQDRGSVGGYTF

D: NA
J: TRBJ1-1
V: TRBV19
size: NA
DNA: TGTGCCAGTACAGATCCGGAACAGAACCCGAACACTGAAGCTTTCTTT
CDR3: CASTDPEQNPNTEAFF

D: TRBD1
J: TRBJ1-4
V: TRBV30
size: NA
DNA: TGTGCCTGGAGACGCCGACAGGGTAGGACTGAAAAACTGTTTTTT
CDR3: CAWRRRQGRTEKLFF

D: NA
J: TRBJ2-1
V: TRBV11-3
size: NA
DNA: TGTGCCAGCAGCCCCGGGTCAATTGGCCACAATGAGCAGTTCTTC
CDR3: CASSPGSIGHNEQFF

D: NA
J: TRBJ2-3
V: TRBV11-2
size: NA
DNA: TGTGCCAGCAGCTTAGATCTAAGTTGGAAGGGTTTGACAGATACGCAGTATTTT
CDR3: CASSLDLSWKGLTDTQYF

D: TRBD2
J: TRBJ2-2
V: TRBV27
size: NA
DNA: TGTGCCAGCAGTACCCGGATGGTAGCGGGAGACACCGGGGAGCTGTTTTTT
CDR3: CASSTRMVAGDTGELFF

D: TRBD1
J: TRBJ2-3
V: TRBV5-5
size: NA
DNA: TGTGCCAGCAGCCACAGGGGGCGAGGGGGTTCCATCACAGATACGCAGTATTTT
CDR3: CASSHRGRGGSITDTQYF

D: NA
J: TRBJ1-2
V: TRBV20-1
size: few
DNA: TGCAGTGCTAGCGGGGACGGAGGATCCACCTTC
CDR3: CSASGDGGSTF

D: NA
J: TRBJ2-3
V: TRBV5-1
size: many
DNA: TGCGCCAGCAGCTTGGGGCAGGGACCGAGCACAGATACGCAGTATTTT
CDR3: CASSLGQGPSTDTQYF

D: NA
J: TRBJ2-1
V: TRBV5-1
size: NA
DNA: TGCGCCAGCAGCCCCGACTCCGTTTCCTACAATGAGCAGTTCTTC
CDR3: CASSPDSVSYNEQFF

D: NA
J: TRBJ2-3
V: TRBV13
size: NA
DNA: TGTGCCAGCAGCTTACGGGGCAATACGCAGTATTTT
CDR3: CASSLRGNTQYF

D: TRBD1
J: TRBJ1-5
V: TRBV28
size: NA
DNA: TGTGCCAGCAGTATGGGGGGACAGGGGGCTATTCAGCCCCAGCATTTT
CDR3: CASSMGGQGAIQPQHF

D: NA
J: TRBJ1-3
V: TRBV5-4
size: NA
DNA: TGTGCCAGCAGCTCTCGAAGAGACGGGAGCTCTGGAAACACCATATATTTT
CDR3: CASSSRRDGSSGNTIYF

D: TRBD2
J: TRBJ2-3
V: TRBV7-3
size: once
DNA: TGTGCCAGCAGCTTTCTAGCGGGAGGTGGAGATACGCAGTATTTT
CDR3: CASSFLAGGGDTQYF

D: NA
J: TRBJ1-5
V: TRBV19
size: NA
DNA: TGTGCCAGTAGTAAGTACCACAGGGACTCGGGCAATCAGCCCCAGCATTTT
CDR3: CASSKYHRDSGNQPQHF